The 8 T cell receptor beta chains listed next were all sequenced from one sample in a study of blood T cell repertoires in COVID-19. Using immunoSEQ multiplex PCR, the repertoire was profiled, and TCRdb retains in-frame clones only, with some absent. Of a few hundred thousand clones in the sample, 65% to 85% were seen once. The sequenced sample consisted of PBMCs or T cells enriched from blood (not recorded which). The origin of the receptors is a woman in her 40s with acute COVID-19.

CDR3 in amino acids: CASSLAGKDSPLHF. The CDR3 DNA sequence: TGCGCCAGCAGCTTGGCAGGGAAGGATTCACCCCTCCACTTT. The chain recombines TRBV5-1 with TRBJ1-6, with D maybe TRBD1 (5 bases). V was pared by 0 bases and J by 8 bases, with 9 bases between. The CDR3 extends over 14 amino acids. Germline CDR1 SGHRS, CDR2 YFSETQ.

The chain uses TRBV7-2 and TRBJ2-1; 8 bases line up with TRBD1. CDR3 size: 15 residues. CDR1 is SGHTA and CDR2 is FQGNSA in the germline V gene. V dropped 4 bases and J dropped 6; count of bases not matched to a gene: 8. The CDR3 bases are TGTGCCAGCAGCTCGAACTCCGGGACAGGCAATGAGCAGTTCTTC. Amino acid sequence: CASSSNSGTGNEQFF.

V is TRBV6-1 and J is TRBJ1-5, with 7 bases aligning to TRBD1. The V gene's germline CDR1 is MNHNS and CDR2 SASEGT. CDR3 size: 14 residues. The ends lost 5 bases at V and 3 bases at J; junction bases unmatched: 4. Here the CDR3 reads CASSTGDANQPQHF. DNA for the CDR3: TGTGCCAGCAGTACAGGGGACGCCAATCAGCCCCAGCATTTT.

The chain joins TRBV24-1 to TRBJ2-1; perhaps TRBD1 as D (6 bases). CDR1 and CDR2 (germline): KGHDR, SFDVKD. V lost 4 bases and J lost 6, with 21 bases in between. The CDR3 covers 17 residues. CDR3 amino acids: CATSDAGTPIRLNEQFF. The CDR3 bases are TGTGCCACCAGTGACGCCGGGACACCTATCAGACTCAATGAGCAGTTCTTC.

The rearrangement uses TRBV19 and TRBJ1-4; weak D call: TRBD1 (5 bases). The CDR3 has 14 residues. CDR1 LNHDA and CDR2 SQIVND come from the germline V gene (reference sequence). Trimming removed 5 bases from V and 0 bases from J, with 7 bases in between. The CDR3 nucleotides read TGTGCCAGTAGTGAACAGGCAACTAATGAAAAACTGTTTTTT. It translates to CASSEQATNEKLFF. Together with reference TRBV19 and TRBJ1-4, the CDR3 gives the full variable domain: DGGITQSPKYLFRKEGQNVTLSCEQNLNHDAMYWYRQDPGQGLRLIYYSQIVNDFQKGDIAEGYSVSREKKESFPLTVTSAQKNPTAFYLCASSEQATNEKLFFGSGTQLSVL.

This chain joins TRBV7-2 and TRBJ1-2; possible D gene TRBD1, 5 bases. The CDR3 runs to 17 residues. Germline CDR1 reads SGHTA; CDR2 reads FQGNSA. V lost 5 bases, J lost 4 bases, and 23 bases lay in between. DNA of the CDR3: TGTGCCAGCAGCCTTCCCACCGGGGGTAGATTCGGCTATGGCTACACCTTC. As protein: CASSLPTGGRFGYGYTF.

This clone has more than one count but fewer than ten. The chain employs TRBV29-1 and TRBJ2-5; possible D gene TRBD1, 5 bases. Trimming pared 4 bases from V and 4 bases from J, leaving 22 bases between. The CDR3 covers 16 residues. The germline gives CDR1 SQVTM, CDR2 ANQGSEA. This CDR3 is CSVVGDFRDRRETQYF. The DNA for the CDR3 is TGCAGCGTTGTTGGGGATTTCAGGGATCGGAGAGAGACCCAGTACTTC.

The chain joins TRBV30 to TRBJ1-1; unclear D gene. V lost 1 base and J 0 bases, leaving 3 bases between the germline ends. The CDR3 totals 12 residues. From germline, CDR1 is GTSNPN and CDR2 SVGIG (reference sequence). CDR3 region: CAWSAVNTEAFF. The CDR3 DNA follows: TGTGCCTGGAGTGCAGTGAACACTGAAGCTTTCTTT.